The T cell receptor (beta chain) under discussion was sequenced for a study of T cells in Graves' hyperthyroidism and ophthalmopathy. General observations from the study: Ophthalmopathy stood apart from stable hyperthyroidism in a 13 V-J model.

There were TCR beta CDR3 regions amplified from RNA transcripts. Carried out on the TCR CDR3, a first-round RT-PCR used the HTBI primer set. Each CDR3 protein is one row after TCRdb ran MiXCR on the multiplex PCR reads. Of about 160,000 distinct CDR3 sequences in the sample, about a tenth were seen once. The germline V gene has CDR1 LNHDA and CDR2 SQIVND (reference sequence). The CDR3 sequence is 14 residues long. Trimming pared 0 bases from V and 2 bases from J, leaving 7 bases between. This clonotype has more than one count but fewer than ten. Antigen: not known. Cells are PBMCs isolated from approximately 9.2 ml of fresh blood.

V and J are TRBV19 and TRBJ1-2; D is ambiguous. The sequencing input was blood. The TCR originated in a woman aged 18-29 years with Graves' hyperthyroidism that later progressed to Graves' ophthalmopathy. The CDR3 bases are TGTGCCAGTAGTATAGACCAGGTCAACTATGGCTACACCTTC. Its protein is CASSIDQVNYGYTF.